This T cell receptor beta chain was sequenced during a study of blood T cell repertoires in COVID-19. Study information: T cells, B-cell-depleted T cells, or PBMCs supplied cDNA or gDNA.

CDR3 length: 16 amino acids. The germline V gene encodes CDR1 SNHLY and CDR2 FYNNEI. V shed 1 base, J shed 3 bases, and the junction held 5 bases outside the gene matches. What the recovered Cohort 3 donors had was two negative PCRs, clearance, or symptom resolution. Authors' methods: Nucleated cell counts were estimated from reference gene primer amplification. Assay used: immunoSEQ multiplex PCR; TCRdb lists only in-frame clones, some missing. That table furnishes V, J and clone size, whereas the DNA furnished D and trimming. The table records some 490,000 clones, approximately 86% of them present only once.

This clonotype was sampled from a woman aged 55-70 years who had recovered from COVID-19. Source material: PBMCs or T cells enriched from blood (not recorded which). The rearrangement links TRBV2 to TRBJ2-3; 9 nucleotides match TRBD2. The CDR3 coding sequence is TGTGCCAGCAGTGAAGGGGGACTAGCAGGGACAGATACGCAGTATTTT. Amino acids: CASSEGGLAGTDTQYF.